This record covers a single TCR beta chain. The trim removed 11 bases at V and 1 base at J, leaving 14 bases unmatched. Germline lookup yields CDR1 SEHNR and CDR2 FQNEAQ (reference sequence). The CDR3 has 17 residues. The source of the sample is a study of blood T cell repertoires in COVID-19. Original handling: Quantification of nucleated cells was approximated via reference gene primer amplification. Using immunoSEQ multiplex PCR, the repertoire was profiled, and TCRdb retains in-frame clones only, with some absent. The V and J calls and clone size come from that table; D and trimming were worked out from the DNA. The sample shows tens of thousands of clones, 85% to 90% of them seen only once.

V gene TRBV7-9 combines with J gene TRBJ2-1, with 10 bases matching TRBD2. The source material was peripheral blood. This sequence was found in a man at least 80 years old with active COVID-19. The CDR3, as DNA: TGTGCCTCCGTAGGGCTAGCGGGAGTTCTTTCCTACAATGAGCAGTTCTTC. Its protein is CASVGLAGVLSYNEQFF.